This paragraph covers one T cell receptor (beta chain) sequence. Its matching antigen is unknown. The sample comes from a study of OX40 agonist ivuxolimab in advanced cancers. Study-level background: Ivuxolimab, which is an agonistic anti-OX40 (CD134) antibody, was administered to the patients. Findings and caveats of the study: Antigen specificity was not determined for the expanded peripheral T cells.

Trimming removed 0 bases at V and 3 bases at J, with 7 bases between. The CDR3 has 14 residues. Per the germline V gene, CDR1 is SEHNR and CDR2 is FQNEAQ (reference sequence). Measured with immunoSEQ multiplex PCR; TCRdb has only the in-frame clones, and not every one. The sample contains about 98,000 clones, 87% of which appear only once. The V and J genes are TRBV7-9 and TRBJ2-3, with unresolved D. The sequence derives from an adult with an advanced solid tumor such as melanoma, head and neck, liver or kidney cancer. Sequences were derived from CD4+ or CD8+ T cells sorted from blood, sampled in a trial of the OX40 agonist ivuxolimab. The CDR3 DNA sequence: TGTGCCAGCAGCTTAGCGGCAGCGACAGATACGCAGTATTTT. Translation gives CASSLAAATDTQYF.